This paragraph covers one T cell receptor (beta chain) sequence. Measured with immunoSEQ multiplex PCR; TCRdb has only the in-frame clones, and not every one. The sample has about 1 million clones; more than 65% are singletons. The sample originates from a study of shared clonotypes between healthy human individuals. In the CD4+ fraction, cells were divided into CD45RA+ naive and CD45RA-negative memory subsets. Sequenced sample: memory CD4+ T cells sorted from blood. Regarding subset: CD45RA-negative fraction. The TCR originated in a man aged 18 to 30 in good health.

This CDR3 is CASSVARAAEAFF. CDR3 DNA: TGTGCCAGCAGTGTAGCCAGGGCGGCTGAAGCTTTCTTT. The V call is TRBV2, the J call TRBJ1-1; TRBD1 might be the D (5 bases). CDR1 is SNHLY, CDR2 FYNNEI, per germline. The V and J ends lost 4 bases and 6 bases respectively, with 12 bases between them. CDR3 length: 13 amino acids.